This T cell receptor (beta chain) is drawn from a study of blood T cell repertoires in COVID-19. Per germline, CDR1 SGHRS and CDR2 YFSETQ. This CDR3 is built from 13 residues. With 3 bases removed from V and 1 base from J, the gap between germline ends came to 7 bases. Those enrolled, adults aged roughly 18 to 89 years, came from about two dozen US areas. Assay used: immunoSEQ multiplex PCR; TCRdb lists only in-frame clones, some missing. Of roughly 330,000 clones in the sample, just over 85% were seen once. The clonotype comes from a woman aged 18-29 years who had recovered from COVID-19. The sequenced material came from PBMCs or T cells enriched from blood (not recorded which). The V gene is TRBV5-1, the J gene TRBJ1-1; perhaps TRBD1 as D (5 bases). The CDR3 nucleotides read TGCGCCAGCAGCTCGGGGGAGAACACTGAAGCTTTCTTT. Its translation is CASSSGENTEAFF. Full variable domain (remainder filled in from reference TRBV5-1 and TRBJ1-1): KAGVTQTPRYLIKTRGQQVTLSCSPISGHRSVSWYQQTPGQGLQFLFEYFSETQRNKGNFPGRFSGRQFSNSRSEMNVSTLELGDSALYLCASSSGENTEAFFGQGTRLTVV.